Shown below are 11 T cell receptor beta chains from a single sample sequenced in a study of T cells in Graves' hyperthyroidism and ophthalmopathy. Authors of the study amplified TCR beta CDR3 regions from RNA transcripts. HTBI primers drove first-round RT-PCR of the TCR CDR3. From the multiplex PCR reads, TCRdb called clonotypes with MiXCR, one entry per CDR3 protein. Among about 480,000 distinct CDR3 sequences listed, 13% to 15% were seen once. The sample taken for sequencing was blood. These receptors were collected from a young woman with Graves' hyperthyroidism.

This clonotype has just a few counts. The CDR3 DNA reads TGCAGTGCTATAGAGGGGGGGGGTCAAGAGACCCAGTACTTC. This codes for CSAIEGGGQETQYF. The rearrangement joins TRBV20-1 to TRBJ2-5, with D perhaps matching TRBD2 (7 bases). Trimming stripped 4 bases from V and 2 bases from J, with 14 bases between. Germline V gives CDR1 DFQATT, CDR2 SNEGSKA (reference sequence). This CDR3 spans 14 amino acids.

This clonotype was counted a few times. The chain uses TRBV30 and TRBJ2-1; no clear D. V was pared by 1 base and J by 4 bases, with 2 bases between. The CDR3 totals 11 residues. From germline, CDR1 is GTSNPN and CDR2 SVGIG (reference sequence). The DNA for the CDR3 is TGTGCCTGGAGTGCTTACAATGAGCAGTTCTTC. This sequence encodes CAWSAYNEQFF. Together with reference TRBV30 and TRBJ2-1, the CDR3 gives the full variable domain: SQTIHQWPATLVQPVGSPLSLECTVEGTSNPNLYWYRQAAGRGLQLLFYSVGIGQISSEVPQNLSASRPQDRQFILSSKKLLLSDSGFYLCAWSAYNEQFFGPGTRLTVL.

This clonotype was observed at least ten times. The chain combines TRBV24-1 with TRBJ2-1; TRBD2 agrees at 7 bases. The germline V gene has CDR1 KGHDR and CDR2 SFDVKD. With 0 bases clipped from V and 5 bases from J, the junction kept 3 bases outside the gene matches. CDR3 length equals 15 residues. CDR3 residues: CATSDLGTTHNEQFF. The CDR3 DNA sequence: TGTGCCACCAGTGATTTGGGGACTACCCACAATGAGCAGTTCTTC.

This clonotype showed up many times. The rearrangement uses TRBV6-2 or TRBV6-3 and TRBJ2-7, with 12 bases identical to TRBD1. CDR3 size: 13 residues. Germline V gene data show CDR1 as MNHEY and CDR2 as SVGEGT. The ends lost 11 bases at V and 6 bases at J; junction bases unmatched: 8. The CDR3 region is CAVEGQGAVEQYF. Here the CDR3 DNA reads TGTGCCGTTGAGGGACAGGGGGCCGTCGAGCAGTACTTC.

This clonotype appeared many times. The chain combines TRBV11-2 with TRBJ1-2; D possibly corresponds to TRBD1 (5 bases). This CDR3 region has 16 residues. Germline V gives CDR1 SGHAT, CDR2 FQNNGV. The V gene lost 5 bases and the J gene lost 0 bases, with 16 bases spanning the gap. Written as DNA, the CDR3 is TGTGCCAGCAGCCTCACCGCCGGGACGGCTAACTATGGCTACACCTTC. Protein: CASSLTAGTANYGYTF. Filled out from reference TRBV11-2 and TRBJ1-2, the complete variable domain reads EAGVAQSPRYKIIEKRQSVAFWCNPISGHATLYWYQQILGQGPKLLIQFQNNGVVDDSQLPKDRFSAERLKGVDSTLKIQPAKLEDSAVYLCASSLTAGTANYGYTFGSGTRLTVV.

The genes are TRBV7-8 and TRBJ1-5; no clear D. Germline V gene sequence: CDR1 SGHVS, CDR2 FQNEAQ. The CDR3 covers 15 residues. Trimming pared 1 base from V and 3 bases from J, leaving 10 bases between. For the CDR3, the DNA is TGTGCCAGCAGCTTAGGTGGCCAGTACAATCAGCCCCAGCATTTT. Translation gives CASSLGGQYNQPQHF.

This clonotype was detected ten times or more. The chain couples TRBV6-5 to TRBJ1-5; no clear D gene. V lost 0 bases and J lost 4, with 10 bases in between. Germline CDR1 MNHEY, CDR2 SVGAGI. CDR3 length: 15 amino acids. CDR3: CASSYSKSANQPQHF. In DNA, the CDR3 is TGTGCCAGCAGTTACTCGAAATCGGCAAATCAGCCCCAGCATTTT.

The table lists this clonotype with a few counts. The rearrangement links TRBV9 to TRBJ2-3; no firm D call. This CDR3 spans 16 amino acids. The V gene's germline CDR1 is SGDLS and CDR2 YYNGEE. V gave up 0 bases and J gave up 1 base, with 12 bases separating them. CDR3 DNA: TGTGCCAGCAGCGTAGGACCGAGGTGGGGCACAGATACGCAGTATTTT. Translated: CASSVGPRWGTDTQYF.

This clonotype was counted ten times or more. This chain uses TRBV7-2 with TRBJ2-5; no definite D call. Germline V gene data show CDR1 as SGHTA and CDR2 as FQGNSA. Trimming removed 5 bases at V and 0 bases at J, with 19 bases between. This CDR3 has 17 residues. In DNA form, the CDR3 reads TGTGCCAGCAGCCTACTCGGGCCCCGAACTTACCAAGAGACCCAGTACTTC. Residues: CASSLLGPRTYQETQYF.

The chain links TRBV13 to TRBJ1-1, with D maybe TRBD1 (5 bases). This CDR3 is built from 14 residues. Trimming removed 5 bases from V and 3 bases from J, with 13 bases in between. Germline V CDR1 and CDR2: PRHDT, FYEKMQ (reference sequence). The chain's CDR3 is CASSRRGDHTEAFF. The CDR3 nucleotides are TGTGCCAGCAGCCGGCGGGGGGACCACACTGAAGCTTTCTTT.

The gene calls are TRBV10-3 and TRBJ2-5; TRBD2 aligns across 8 bases. Germline loops: CDR1 ENHRY, CDR2 SYGVKD. The CDR3 covers 17 residues. The J segment lost 4 bases and the V segment lost 1 base, leaving 11 bases of the junction unmatched. CDR3 sequence (DNA): TGTGCCATCAGTGAGTACCAAGCGGGAGAGGAGTTAGAGACCCAGTACTTC. It translates to CAISEYQAGEELETQYF.